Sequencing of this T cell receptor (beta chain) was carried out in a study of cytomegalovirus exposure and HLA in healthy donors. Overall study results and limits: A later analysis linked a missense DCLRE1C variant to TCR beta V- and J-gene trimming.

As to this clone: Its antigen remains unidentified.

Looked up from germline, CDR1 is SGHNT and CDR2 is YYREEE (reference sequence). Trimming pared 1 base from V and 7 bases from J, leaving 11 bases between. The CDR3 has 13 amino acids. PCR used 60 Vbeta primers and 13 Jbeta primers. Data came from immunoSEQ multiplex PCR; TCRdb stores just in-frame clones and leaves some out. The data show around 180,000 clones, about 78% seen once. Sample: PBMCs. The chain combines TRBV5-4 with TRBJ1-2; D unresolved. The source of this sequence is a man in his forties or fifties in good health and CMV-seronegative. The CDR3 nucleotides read TGTGCCAGCAGCTTGACGAGCTTTGGTGGCTACACCTTC. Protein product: CASSLTSFGGYTF. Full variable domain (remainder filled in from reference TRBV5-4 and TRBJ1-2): ETGVTQSPTHLIKTRGQQVTLRCSSQSGHNTVSWYQQALGQGPQFIFQYYREEENGRGNFPPRFSGLQFPNYSSELNVNALELDDSALYLCASSLTSFGGYTFGSGTRLTVV.